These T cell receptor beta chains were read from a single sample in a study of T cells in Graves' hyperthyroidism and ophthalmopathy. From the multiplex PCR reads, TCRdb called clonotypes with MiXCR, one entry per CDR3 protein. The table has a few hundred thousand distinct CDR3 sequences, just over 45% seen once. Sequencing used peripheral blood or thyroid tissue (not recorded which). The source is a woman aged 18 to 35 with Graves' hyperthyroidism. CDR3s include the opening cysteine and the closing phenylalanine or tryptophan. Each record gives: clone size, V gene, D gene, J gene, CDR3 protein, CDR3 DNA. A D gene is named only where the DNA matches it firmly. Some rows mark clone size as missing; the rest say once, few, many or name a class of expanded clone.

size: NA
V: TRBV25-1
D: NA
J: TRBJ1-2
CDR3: CASSLADRPGNYGYTF
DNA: TGTGCCAGCAGCTTGGCAGACCGCCCGGGTAACTATGGCTACACCTTC

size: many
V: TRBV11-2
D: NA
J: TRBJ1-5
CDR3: CASSFGNQPQHF
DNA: TGTGCCAGCAGCTTCGGAAATCAGCCCCAGCATTTT

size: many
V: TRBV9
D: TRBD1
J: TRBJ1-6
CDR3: CASSQGTGEGALHF
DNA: TGTGCCAGCAGCCAGGGGACAGGGGAAGGGGCCCTCCACTTT

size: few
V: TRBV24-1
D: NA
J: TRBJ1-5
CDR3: CASSLWLGSGQPQHF
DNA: TGTGCCAGCAGTTTATGGTTAGGGTCAGGGCAGCCCCAGCATTTT

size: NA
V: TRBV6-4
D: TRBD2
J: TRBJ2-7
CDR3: CASSDGGSDEQYF
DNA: TGTGCCAGCAGTGACGGCGGGAGCGACGAGCAGTACTTC

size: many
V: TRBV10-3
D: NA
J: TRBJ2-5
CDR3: CAISEDTFGTQYF
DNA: TGTGCCATCAGTGAGGACACCTTTGGGACCCAGTACTTC

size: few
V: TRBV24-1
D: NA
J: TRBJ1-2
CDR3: CATSDFSRGDGYTF
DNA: TGTGCCACCAGTGATTTTTCCCGTGGTGATGGCTACACCTTC

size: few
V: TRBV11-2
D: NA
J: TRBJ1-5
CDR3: CASSRGHSNQPQHF
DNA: TGTGCCAGCAGCCGCGGGCATAGCAATCAGCCCCAGCATTTT

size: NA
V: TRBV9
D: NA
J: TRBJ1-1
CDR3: CASSQDPQKNTEAFF
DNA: TGTGCCAGCAGCCAAGATCCTCAAAAGAACACTGAAGCTTTCTTT

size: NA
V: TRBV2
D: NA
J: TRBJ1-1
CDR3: CASTKMGFKIEAFF
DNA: TGTGCCAGCACCAAAATGGGGTTTAAGATTGAAGCTTTCTTT

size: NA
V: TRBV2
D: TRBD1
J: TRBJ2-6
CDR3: CASISTGWSGANVLTF
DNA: TGTGCCAGCATTTCGACAGGGTGGTCTGGGGCCAACGTCCTGACTTTC

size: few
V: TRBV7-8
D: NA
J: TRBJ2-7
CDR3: CASSPRAPDRSYEQYF
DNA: TGTGCCAGCAGCCCCCGGGCCCCCGACAGGTCCTACGAGCAGTACTTC

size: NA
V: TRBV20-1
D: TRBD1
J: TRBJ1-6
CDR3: CSADRDKVYNSPLHF
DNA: TGCAGTGCGGACAGGGACAAGGTCTATAATTCACCCCTCCACTTT

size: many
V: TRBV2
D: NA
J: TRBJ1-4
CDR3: CASIRSEKLFF
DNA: TGTGCCAGCATTCGATCTGAAAAACTGTTTTTT

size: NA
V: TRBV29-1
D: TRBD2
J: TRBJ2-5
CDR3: CSVEVLAGGGETQYF
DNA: TGCAGCGTTGAAGTTCTAGCGGGAGGGGGAGAGACCCAGTACTTC

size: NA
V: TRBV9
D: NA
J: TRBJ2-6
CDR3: CASSVGRQGGNVLTF
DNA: TGTGCCAGCAGCGTAGGTCGGCAGGGGGGTAACGTCCTGACTTTC